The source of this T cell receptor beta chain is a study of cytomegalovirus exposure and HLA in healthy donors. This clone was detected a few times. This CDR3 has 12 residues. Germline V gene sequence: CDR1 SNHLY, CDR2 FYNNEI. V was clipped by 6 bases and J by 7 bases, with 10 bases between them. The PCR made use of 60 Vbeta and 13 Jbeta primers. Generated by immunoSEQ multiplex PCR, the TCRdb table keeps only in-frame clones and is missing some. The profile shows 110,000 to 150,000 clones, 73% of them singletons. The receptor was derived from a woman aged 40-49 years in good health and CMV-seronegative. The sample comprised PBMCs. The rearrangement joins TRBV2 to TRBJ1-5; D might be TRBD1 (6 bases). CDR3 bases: TGTGCCAGCAGATTACAGGGACAGCCCCAGCATTTT. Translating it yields CASRLQGQPQHF. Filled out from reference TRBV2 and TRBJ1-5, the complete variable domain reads EPEVTQTPSHQVTQMGQEVILRCVPISNHLYFYWYRQILGQKVEFLVSFYNNEISEKSEIFDDQFSVERPDGSNFTLKIRSTKLEDSAMYFCASRLQGQPQHFGDGTRLSIL.